The TCR beta chain described here comes from a study of blood T cell repertoires in COVID-19. Study summary: Italy, Spain and the United States were the sources of the convalescent and acute COVID-19 samples. Sources were T cells, B-cell-depleted T cells, or PBMCs; the material itself was cDNA or gDNA.

Only one count was recorded for this clone. The CDR3 covers 14 residues. With 8 bases removed from V and 7 bases from J, the gap between germline ends came to 18 bases. The germline V gene has CDR1 MGHDK and CDR2 SYGVNS. Original data processing: Amplification of reference gene primers provided the estimated nucleated cell counts. Produced via immunoSEQ multiplex PCR; TCRdb's table is partial and in-frame only. V and J calls and clone size come straight from that table; D and trimming were deduced from the DNA. The sample lists about 360,000 clones, approximately 86% occurring once. Seattle's enrolled individuals joined amid active infection and were then monitored longitudinally.

The clonotype was recovered from a woman aged 55-69 years with COVID-19, enrolled during active disease. The chain recombines TRBV25-1 with TRBJ1-5; tentatively, D is TRBD1 (6 bases). The sequenced material came from peripheral blood. This CDR3 is CASLRTDLYQPQHF. DNA for the CDR3: TGTGCCAGCCTTAGGACAGACCTCTACCAGCCCCAGCATTTT.